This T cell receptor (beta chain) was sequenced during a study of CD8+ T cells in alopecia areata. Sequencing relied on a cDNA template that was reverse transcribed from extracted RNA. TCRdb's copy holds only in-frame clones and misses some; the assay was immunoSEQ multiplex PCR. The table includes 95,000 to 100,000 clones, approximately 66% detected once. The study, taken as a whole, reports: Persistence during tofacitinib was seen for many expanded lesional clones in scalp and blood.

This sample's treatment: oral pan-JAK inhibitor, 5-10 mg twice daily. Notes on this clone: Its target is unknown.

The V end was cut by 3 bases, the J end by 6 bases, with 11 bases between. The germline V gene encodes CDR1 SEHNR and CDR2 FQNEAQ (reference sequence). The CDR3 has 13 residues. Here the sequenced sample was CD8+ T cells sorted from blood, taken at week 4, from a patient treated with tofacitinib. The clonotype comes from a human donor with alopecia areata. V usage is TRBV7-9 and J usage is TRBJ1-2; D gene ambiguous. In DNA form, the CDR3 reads TGTGCCAGCAGCTTTATCTCTGAGGATGGCTACACCTTC. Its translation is CASSFISEDGYTF. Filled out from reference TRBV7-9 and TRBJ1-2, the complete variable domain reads DTGVSQNPRHKITKRGQNVTFRCDPISEHNRLYWYRQTLGQGPEFLTYFQNEAQLEKSRLLSDRFSAERPKGSFSTLEIQRTEQGDSAMYLCASSFISEDGYTFGSGTRLTVV.